The 32 T cell receptor beta chains listed next were all sequenced from one sample in a study of OX40 agonist ivuxolimab in advanced cancers. Clones were sequenced by immunoSEQ multiplex PCR, and TCRdb holds only the in-frame ones, with some missing. Altogether 50,000 or so clones are present, approximately 88% being singletons, with the ten largest covering roughly 12%. The specimen comprised CD4+ or CD8+ T cells sorted from blood, sampled in a trial of the OX40 agonist ivuxolimab. These receptors came from an adult with an advanced solid tumor such as melanoma, head and neck, liver or kidney cancer.

The rearrangement uses TRBV7-3 and TRBJ1-6; 7 bases map to TRBD1. Germline trimming cut 3 bases from V and 8 bases from J; bases unmatched to any gene: 10. Germline values: CDR1 SGHTA, CDR2 FQGTGA. The CDR3 spans 16 residues. CDR3 protein: CASSFLAQGWDSPLHF. The CDR3 DNA reads as TGTGCCAGCAGCTTTCTCGCACAGGGGTGGGATTCACCCCTCCACTTT.

This clone was found once. This chain joins TRBV19 and TRBJ1-3; D remains unclear. The germline V gene encodes CDR1 LNHDA and CDR2 SQIVND (reference sequence). Trimming shortened V by 3 bases and J by 0 bases, and 6 bases separated the two germline ends. This CDR3 contains 14 residues. The CDR3: CASSMSRSGNTIYF. Here the CDR3 DNA reads TGTGCCAGTAGTATGTCTCGCTCTGGAAACACCATATATTTT.

The chain uses TRBV7-9 and TRBJ1-1, with no clear D. The germline CDR1 and CDR2 sequences are SEHNR and FQNEAQ (reference sequence). The germline V and J ends were trimmed by 7 bases and 4 bases, with 13 bases remaining between them. This CDR3 is 13 amino acids long. The CDR3 DNA reads TGTGCCAGCACCCGCGGGAGTGGCACTGAAGCTTTCTTT. Translating it yields CASTRGSGTEAFF. The full variable domain, in which reference TRBV7-9 and TRBJ1-1 provide the parts outside the CDR3, is DTGVSQNPRHKITKRGQNVTFRCDPISEHNRLYWYRQTLGQGPEFLTYFQNEAQLEKSRLLSDRFSAERPKGSFSTLEIQRTEQGDSAMYLCASTRGSGTEAFFGQGTRLTVV.

J is TRBJ2-5 and V is TRBV9; D is ambiguous. The CDR3 runs to 13 residues. Germline V lookup: CDR1 SGDLS, CDR2 YYNGEE. V was clipped by 1 base and J by 2 bases, with 6 bases between them. The CDR3 loop is CASSVFSQETQYF. The CDR3 DNA sequence: TGTGCCAGCAGCGTATTTTCTCAAGAGACCCAGTACTTC. Using reference TRBV9 and TRBJ2-5 for the parts outside the CDR3, the full variable domain is DSGVTQTPKHLITATGQRVTLRCSPRSGDLSVYWYQQSLDQGLQFLIQYYNGEERAKGNILERFSAQQFPDLHSELNLSSLELGDSALYFCASSVFSQETQYFGPGTRLLVL.

The genes are TRBV29-1 and TRBJ1-1; 9 nucleotides align to TRBD1. V shed 7 bases and J 6 bases; nucleotides not matched to a gene: 6. Germline assignment: CDR1 SQVTM and CDR2 ANQGSEA. CDR3 length: 12 amino acids. The CDR3 nucleotides are TGCAGCGGGGGACAGGGCTCATCTGAAGCTTTCTTT. This codes for CSGGQGSSEAFF.

To note about this clone: In the same sample, other DNA sequences code for this CDR3. The chain has TRBV5-1 and TRBJ1-4, with 9 bases matching TRBD1. J was trimmed by 8 bases and V by 0 bases; bases with no gene match: 5. The CDR3 totals 15 residues. From germline, CDR1 is SGHRS and CDR2 YFSETQ. CDR3 nucleotide sequence: TGCGCCAGCAGCTTGGGGACAGGGGATGGGGAAAAACTGTTTTTT. Translated, it gives CASSLGTGDGEKLFF.

This chain joins TRBV7-3 and TRBJ2-2; no reliable D call. The germline gives CDR1 SGHTA, CDR2 FQGTGA. Trimming removed 1 base from V and 2 bases from J, with 11 bases in between. The CDR3 covers 16 residues. CDR3 protein: CASSLNGGLNTGELFF. The CDR3 DNA reads TGTGCCAGCAGCTTAAACGGTGGGCTTAACACCGGGGAGCTGTTTTTT.

The chain couples TRBV28 to TRBJ1-6; TRBD1 agrees at 10 bases. With V trimmed by 8 bases and J by 2 bases, 12 bases remained unmatched. The CDR3 has 18 residues. The V gene's germline CDR1 is MDHEN and CDR2 SYDVKM. The CDR3 loop reads CASLSGWGQGPYNSPLHF. In DNA form, the CDR3 reads TGTGCCAGCCTCAGCGGTTGGGGACAGGGGCCCTATAATTCACCCCTCCACTTT.

This clone occurred once. J is TRBJ2-5 and V is TRBV15; 11 positions match TRBD2. V dropped 0 bases and J dropped 7; count of bases not matched to a gene: 10. The CDR3 covers 17 residues. CDR1 is LNHNV, CDR2 YYDKDF, per germline (reference sequence). The CDR3 DNA sequence: TGTGCCACCAGCAGAGACCTAGCGGGGGGCCTCGCGGGGACCCAGTACTTC. The encoded protein is CATSRDLAGGLAGTQYF.

The V and J genes are TRBV6-5 and TRBJ2-3; D call uncertain. Per germline, CDR1 MNHEY and CDR2 SVGAGI. The CDR3 extends over 11 amino acids. V was clipped by 6 bases and J by 6 bases, with 7 bases between them. The CDR3 reads CASSLGDTQYF. CDR3 bases: TGTGCCAGCAGCCTCGGGGATACGCAGTATTTT.

This chain uses TRBV28 with TRBJ2-1, with 7 nucleotides matching TRBD2. Trimming removed 2 bases from V and 8 bases from J; junction bases left unmatched: 18. The CDR3 loop spans 18 amino acids. Germline V lookup: CDR1 MDHEN, CDR2 SYDVKM. The CDR3, as DNA: TGTGCCAGCAGTTTAGAGTGGCTGGGAGGGAACTACCTAGATGAGCAGTTCTTC. Its translation is CASSLEWLGGNYLDEQFF.

V usage is TRBV7-8 and J usage is TRBJ1-2; perhaps TRBD1 as D (6 bases). This CDR3 has 14 amino acids. Germline lookup yields CDR1 SGHVS and CDR2 FQNEAQ. With 5 bases removed from V and 4 bases from J, the gap between germline ends came to 14 bases. The chain's CDR3 is CASSPRTGLYGYTF. DNA for the CDR3: TGTGCCAGCAGCCCCCGCACAGGGCTCTATGGCTACACCTTC.

The V and J genes are TRBV7-9 and TRBJ1-2; 11 nucleotides line up with TRBD1. With V trimmed by 4 bases and J by 7 bases, 14 bases remained unmatched. CDR1 is SEHNR and CDR2 is FQNEAQ in the germline V gene (reference sequence). This CDR3 is 17 amino acids long. CDR3 loop: CASSSPGTGGYLPGYTF. Written as DNA, the CDR3 is TGTGCCAGCAGCTCCCCCGGGACAGGGGGTTACCTCCCTGGCTACACCTTC.

This chain uses TRBV7-2 with TRBJ2-7; D is uncertain. CDR3 length equals 13 residues. V lost 5 bases to trimming and J lost 2 bases, with 10 bases between them. Germline V CDR1 and CDR2: SGHTA, FQGNSA. The CDR3 DNA reads as TGTGCCAGCAGCCCGACTTTTACCTACGAGCAGTACTTC. Amino acids: CASSPTFTYEQYF.

This chain connects TRBV19 to TRBJ1-1, with TRBD1 matching 7 bases. Germline loops: CDR1 LNHDA, CDR2 SQIVND (reference sequence). J was trimmed by 3 bases and V by 5 bases; bases with no gene match: 6. The CDR3 consists of 14 residues. As DNA, the CDR3 is TGTGCCAGTAGTGCTGTCCAGGGGGACACTGAAGCTTTCTTT. Its protein is CASSAVQGDTEAFF.

This chain joins TRBV7-8 and TRBJ2-3; 7 bases line up with TRBD2. With V trimmed by 8 bases and J by 3 bases, 8 bases remained unmatched. The V gene's germline CDR1 is SGHVS and CDR2 FQNEAQ. CDR3 length: 14 residues. CDR3: CASRDYPLTDTQYF. CDR3 bases: TGTGCCAGCCGGGACTACCCACTTACAGATACGCAGTATTTT. The whole variable domain, remainder taken from reference TRBV7-8 and TRBJ2-3, is GAGVSQSPRYKVAKRGQDVALRCDPISGHVSLFWYQQALGQGPEFLTYFQNEAQLDKSGLPSDRFFAERPEGSVSTLKIQRTQQEDSAVYLCASRDYPLTDTQYFGPGTRLTVL.

The J gene is TRBJ2-2, the V gene TRBV4-3, with D tentatively TRBD1 or TRBD2 (5 bases each). Trimming took 0 bases from V and 8 from J, leaving 13 bases between them. Germline-derived CDR1 and CDR2 are LGHNA and YSLEER. This CDR3 is built from 15 residues. CDR3 sequence (DNA): TGCGCCAGCAGCCAAGATTGGGGCGGGTTTGGGGAGCTGTTTTTT. Translating it yields CASSQDWGGFGELFF.

The chain joins TRBV30 to TRBJ1-3; 7 positions agree with TRBD1. The CDR3 runs 15 residues. V dropped 3 bases and J dropped 5; count of bases not matched to a gene: 10. Germline loops: CDR1 GTSNPN, CDR2 SVGIG (reference sequence). In nucleotides, the CDR3 is TGTGCCTGGAGGAATCCGGGACAGAGGAGAAACACCATATATTTT. This codes for CAWRNPGQRRNTIYF.

This rearrangement joins TRBV4-1 to TRBJ2-5; TRBD2 matches at 7 bases. Trimming cost V 0 bases and J 3 bases; bases outside gene matches: 4. CDR1 is MGHRA, CDR2 YSYEKL, per germline. CDR3 length equals 15 residues. The CDR3 nucleotides are TGCGCCAGCAGCCAAGACATCACTAGCGAAGAGACCCAGTACTTC. Its translation is CASSQDITSEETQYF.

The chain is built from TRBV5-1 and TRBJ2-7; D gene uncertain. The CDR3 extends over 13 amino acids. From germline, CDR1 is SGHRS and CDR2 YFSETQ. Trimming stripped 6 bases from V and 0 bases from J, with 10 bases between. The CDR3 DNA follows: TGCGCCAGCATCCCCCGGCCCTCCTACGAGCAGTACGTC. It yields the protein CASIPRPSYEQYV.

The chain couples TRBV5-1 to TRBJ1-5; D remains ambiguous. The CDR3 consists of 18 residues. Germline V lookup: CDR1 SGHRS, CDR2 YFSETQ. V was pared by 3 bases and J by 0 bases, with 19 bases between. CDR3 protein: CASSSPTPPLNSNQPQHF. The CDR3, as DNA: TGCGCCAGCAGCTCACCTACCCCGCCCCTTAATAGCAATCAGCCCCAGCATTTT.

The V call is TRBV11-1, the J call TRBJ2-2, with D maybe TRBD1 (6 bases). The CDR3 has 15 amino acids. Germline loops: CDR1 SGHAT, CDR2 FQDESV (reference sequence). Trimming cost V 3 bases and J 1 base, with 9 bases left between them. In nucleotides, the CDR3 is TGTGCCAGCAGCTTCGGCAGGGGGAACACCGGGGAGCTGTTTTTT. As protein: CASSFGRGNTGELFF.

On this clone: Within the sample, other DNA sequences also encode this same CDR3. This rearrangement joins TRBV29-1 to TRBJ1-2; maybe TRBD1 (5 bases). Per the germline V gene, CDR1 is SQVTM and CDR2 is ANQGSEA. This CDR3 is 10 amino acids long. Between the trimmed V and J ends, which lost 2 bases and 11 bases, there was a span of 9 bases. CDR3 in amino acids: CSVETGGYTF. Here the CDR3 DNA reads TGCAGCGTTGAAACAGGAGGTTACACCTTC.

This chain uses TRBV25-1 with TRBJ1-2, with a tentative D call TRBD1 (6 bases). Trimming removed 6 bases at V and 1 base at J, with 12 bases between. The CDR3 has 14 amino acids. Germline V gives CDR1 MGHDK, CDR2 SYGVNS. Here the CDR3 reads CASSPRGGNYGYTF. CDR3 in DNA: TGTGCCAGCAGCCCGAGAGGGGGTAACTATGGCTACACCTTC.

V and J are TRBV5-1 and TRBJ2-1, with 10 nucleotides matching TRBD2. Germline V CDR1 and CDR2: SGHRS, YFSETQ. The CDR3 runs to 17 residues. V shed 3 bases and J 8 bases; nucleotides not matched to a gene: 14. CDR3 in amino acids: CASSSRPVAGGLDEQFF. Written as DNA, the CDR3 is TGCGCCAGCAGCTCCCGACCTGTAGCGGGGGGCCTGGATGAGCAGTTCTTC.

The chain recombines TRBV6-5 with TRBJ1-5, with D unresolved. Germline assignment: CDR1 MNHEY and CDR2 SVGAGI. The CDR3 has 13 amino acids. V lost 4 bases to trimming and J lost 0 bases, with 4 bases between them. The CDR3, as DNA: TGTGCCAGCAGTTCTTTTAGCAATCAGCCCCAGCATTTT. It specifies CASSSFSNQPQHF.

V and J are TRBV28 and TRBJ1-5, with D perhaps TRBD1 (6 bases). The V gene's germline CDR1 is MDHEN and CDR2 SYDVKM. V gave up 5 bases and J gave up 5 bases, with 13 bases separating them. This CDR3 has 14 residues. CDR3 residues: CASSIYREDQPQHF. CDR3 bases: TGTGCCAGCAGTATCTACAGGGAAGATCAGCCCCAGCATTTT.

This clone came up a few times. This sequence joins TRBV6-6 and TRBJ2-1; D possibly corresponds to TRBD2 (6 bases). Trimming pared 8 bases from V and 0 bases from J, leaving 8 bases between. This CDR3 has 13 amino acids. The germline CDR1 and CDR2 sequences are MNHNY and SVGAGI (reference sequence). The CDR3 is CASGLSSYNEQFF. DNA of the CDR3: TGTGCCAGCGGACTAAGCTCCTACAATGAGCAGTTCTTC.

V usage is TRBV5-4 and J usage is TRBJ2-6, with D uncertain. V was cut by 0 bases and J by 0 bases, with 4 bases left in between. Germline V gene sequence: CDR1 SGHNT, CDR2 YYREEE (reference sequence). The CDR3 totals 15 residues. CDR3 sequence: CASSLGFSGANVLTF. CDR3 bases: TGTGCCAGCAGCTTGGGGTTCTCTGGGGCCAACGTCCTGACTTTC.

V gene TRBV5-1 combines with J gene TRBJ2-5, with 8 bases aligning to TRBD2. The CDR3 contains 17 residues. V lost 0 bases to trimming and J lost 1 base; unmatched junction nucleotides: 8. The germline CDR1 and CDR2 sequences are SGHRS and YFSETQ. The CDR3: CASSLATTSAGQETQYF. In nucleotides, the CDR3 is TGCGCCAGCAGCTTGGCCACGACTAGCGCCGGCCAAGAGACCCAGTACTTC.

The chain employs TRBV7-2 and TRBJ2-5; possibly TRBD1 for D (6 bases). Per germline, CDR1 SGHTA and CDR2 FQGNSA. V lost 0 bases to trimming and J lost 1 base, with 12 bases between them. This CDR3 has 16 residues. CDR3 amino acids: CASSLAPGTFQETQYF. CDR3 DNA sequence: TGTGCCAGCAGCTTAGCCCCCGGGACATTCCAAGAGACCCAGTACTTC.

The chain combines TRBV27 with TRBJ2-5, with 10 nucleotides matching TRBD1. Trimming removed 8 bases from V and 1 base from J; junction bases left unmatched: 7. The length of the CDR3 is 15 residues. The V gene's germline CDR1 is MNHEY and CDR2 SMNVEV (reference sequence). This chain's CDR3 is CASSEDRGVQETQYF. CDR3 sequence (DNA): TGTGCCAGCTCCGAGGACAGGGGGGTCCAAGAGACCCAGTACTTC.